This T cell receptor beta chain is drawn from a study of prognosis after radiotherapy for stage I lung cancer (dated by TCRdb to the early 2020s). At the level of the whole study: Around 20 stage I NSCLC patients were enrolled in Nanjing, China, between 2018 and early 2019. SBRT was given in 3 to 5 fractions with a biologically effective dose of at least 100 Gy, using image-guided IMRT or VMAT. About 20% of the 19 patients developed distant metastases after SBRT, at a median of about seven months; the other 15 showed no significant progression. All patients were regarded as medically inoperable, because of comorbidities in roughly twelve patients and refusal of surgery in roughly seven patients. Of the enrolled patients, fourteen had newly diagnosed primary stage I lung tumors, while several had oligometastatic NSCLC following surgical resection of the primary tumor. The cohort comprised 10 to 15 men and about six women with a median age of around 70 years, ranging from roughly 50 to 84 years. More than ten patients had adenocarcinoma and roughly 7 had squamous cell carcinoma as the tumor histology. SBRT was not combined with any concurrent therapy in any patient. The study profiled peripheral blood TCR beta repertoires from stage I NSCLC patients before and after stereotactic body radiotherapy and related them to distant failure. For each of the approximately 20 patients, one blood sample was taken before SBRT and one after, so the study sequenced some 38 samples in total. Here is what the overall study found, with its caveats: Limitations of the study included a small cohort and short follow-up, and the study findings need independent validation. None of the reported P values were adjusted for multiple comparisons. A decrease in unique TCR clone counts was observed after SBRT (median approximately 9,800 before versus several thousand after; Wilcoxon paired P=0.011). TRBV and TRBJ usage frequencies reportedly varied with metastasis status, involving two V genes at baseline and about 10 V and two J genes after SBRT. Post-SBRT Shannon entropy and its change from baseline were lower in patients who developed distant metastases; baseline Shannon entropy was not associated with metastases. Whether the expanded TCR clones were tumor-specific was not determined.

This clonotype was detected many times. The specificity of this receptor is unknown. No base qualities exist here, and no much larger clone lies one base off it. No patient had a history of other malignancies or prior chemotherapy or radiotherapy, and all had node-negative disease on CT and PET/CT. At each of two time points, roughly 6.5 milliliters of peripheral venous blood were collected in EDTA tubes. Ficoll-Paque Plus density-gradient centrifugation was used to isolate PBMCs. Samples were stored at -80°C immediately after collection until analysis. Two rounds of multiplex PCR were performed to amplify the TCR beta CDR3 region from genomic DNA. The first PCR round used primers specific to each TRBV and TRBJ gene, and the primer sequences were filed in Chinese patent CN105087789A. The second PCR round used universal primers. The Roche High Pure PCR Template Preparation Kit was used to extract genomic DNA from the frozen PBMCs. The libraries underwent paired-end sequencing with 151 bp reads on an Illumina HiSeq 3000. Concerning the study's data processing: CutAdapt was used to remove raw reads lacking the multiplex PCR primer sequences. Using PEAR, the high-quality paired reads were merged into contigs. TRB V, D and J gene segments were assigned to each contig with MiXCR by alignment to reference sequences. CDR3 sequences were clustered by base quality and sequence similarity to remove sequencing errors. Shannon entropy, normalized by the natural log of the productive TCR sequence number, served as the measure of diversity. Clonality was computed as one minus the ratio of Shannon entropy to the natural log of the number of unique clonotypes. Using the Youden index from ROC curves, the researchers picked the repertoire-metric cut-offs for progression-free survival, and all analyses were carried out in R 3.5.3. The public reads were reanalyzed by TCRdb: fastp trimming at Q25, MiXCR alignment, in-frame beta chains only. A single entry per CDR3 protein holds the most common genes and DNA from its merged rows. TCRdb assigned the V and J calls; the authors' analysis was not used. The sample yields 20,000 to 30,000 distinct CDR3 sequences; approximately 39% were counted once. The ten largest clones represent 20% to 25% of the sample.

At the junction V is shortened by 6 bases and J by 3 bases, with 14 bases in between. Sequences SQVTM (CDR1) and ANQGSEA (CDR2) are obtained from the germline V gene. The CDR3 runs 13 residues from the cysteine to the phenylalanine. The kept DNA is CDR3 alone, 39 bases in frame from the first base. The TCR comes from a donor over 45 with non-small cell lung cancer. The sequence is built from TRBV29-1 and TRBJ1-1; confidence is insufficient to name the D gene. Sample: PBMCs, taken before or after stereotactic body radiation therapy (not recorded which). The CDR3 is CSVPGLWDTEAFF. At the DNA level, the sequence is TGCAGCGTCCCCGGTCTTTGGGACACTGAAGCTTTCTTT.